This T cell receptor beta chain was observed in a study of blood T cell repertoires in COVID-19. Looking at the study overall: Some COVID-19 samples were acute and others convalescent; all came from the United States, Italy and Spain. The cDNA or gDNA used as material had been derived from T cells, B-cell-depleted T cells, or PBMCs.

While infection was still active, Seattle patients were enrolled and then followed longitudinally. The CDR3 is made up of 16 amino acids. CDR1 is LGHDT and CDR2 is YNNKEL in the germline V gene (reference sequence). Unmatched junction bases numbered 12, after V lost 3 bases and J lost 10 bases. Methods used by the authors: Estimation of nucleated cell counts relied on the amplification of reference gene primers. Profiled with immunoSEQ multiplex PCR; TCRdb holds only in-frame clones, not every one. V and J calls and clone size are given by that table; D and trimming were obtained from the DNA. This sample has 300,000 to 350,000 clones; roughly 90% occur once, and the top ten carry about 6.7%.

Sequences were obtained from peripheral blood. This TCR was recovered from a woman in her 70s with COVID-19, enrolled during active disease. The chain is built from TRBV3-1 (or the pseudogene TRBV3-2) and TRBJ1-6, with 7 bases identical to TRBD1. In DNA, the CDR3 is TGTGCCAGCAGCCATATGCCCCAGGGGGTACGGTCACCCCTCCACTTT. This translates into CASSHMPQGVRSPLHF.